A single TCR beta chain is shown here with its context. This clone appeared a single time. Its antigen specificity is not known. Within one base of it there is no much larger clone, and no base qualities were kept. This entry belongs to a study of control samples from healthy donors and cancer patients (dated by TCRdb to 2018 to 2021). The germline V gene gives CDR1 as MNHEY and CDR2 as SVGAGI. Taken from cysteine to phenylalanine, the CDR3 has 11 residues. CDR3 DNA is the only sequence kept; it has 33 bases, read in frame from the first base. Between the V and J ends, shortened by 8 bases and 9 bases respectively, the junction contains 11 bases. Library generation was performed with the immunoSEQ multiplex PCR assay. TCRdb took this table from immuneACCESS and kept in-frame rearrangements with V and J called. Such tables lack part of the clones; where checked against another copy, unresolved V genes explain under half of the gap, and the rest is unexplained. A total of 150,000 to 200,000 clones appear in this sample, about 92% of them only once. The ten largest clonotypes hold 1.4% of the sample.

Material for sequencing was blood. The receptor's source is a man aged 25 to 40 in good health. The chain is assembled from TRBV6-5 and TRBJ1-3; the D gene cannot be resolved reliably. The CDR3 reads CASESRTTIYF. The DNA reads as follows: TGTGCCAGCGAAAGTCGTACCACCATATATTTT.